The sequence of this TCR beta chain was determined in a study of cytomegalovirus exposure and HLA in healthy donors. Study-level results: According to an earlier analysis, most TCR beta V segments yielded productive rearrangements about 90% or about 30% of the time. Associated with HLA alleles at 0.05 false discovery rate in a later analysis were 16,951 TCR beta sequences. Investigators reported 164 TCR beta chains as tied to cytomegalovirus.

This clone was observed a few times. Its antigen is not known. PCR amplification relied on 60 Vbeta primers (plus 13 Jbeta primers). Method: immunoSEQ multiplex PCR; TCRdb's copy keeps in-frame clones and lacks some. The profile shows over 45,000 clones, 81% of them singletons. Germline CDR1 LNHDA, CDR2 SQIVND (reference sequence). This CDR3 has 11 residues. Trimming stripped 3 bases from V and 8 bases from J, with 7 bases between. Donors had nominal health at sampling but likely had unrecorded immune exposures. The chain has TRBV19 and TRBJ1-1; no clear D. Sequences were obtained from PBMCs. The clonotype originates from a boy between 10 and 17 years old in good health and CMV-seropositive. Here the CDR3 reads CASSISREAFF. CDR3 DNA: TGTGCCAGTAGTATCTCCAGGGAAGCTTTCTTT.